A single sample is the source of the 13 T cell receptor beta chains below, sequenced in a study of response to subunit inactivated influenza vaccine. TCRdb re-called the RT-PCR reads with MiXCR, one entry per CDR3 protein. The sample shows about 540,000 distinct CDR3 sequences, 20% to 25% of them seen only once. This sample also appeared in a second study, on T cells expressing NK-cell markers. That study adds: It was by 5'RACE template switching with UMIs that TCR beta cDNA was made.

This specimen consisted of CD4+ T cells sorted from PBMCs, obtained about 11 days after vaccination. These receptor sequences come from a man aged 45-65 years who received an inactivated influenza vaccine.

This clonotype was detected only a few times. The chain joins TRBV20-1 to TRBJ1-5; TRBD1 aligns across 8 bases. The CDR3 is 15 amino acids. Germline-derived CDR1 and CDR2 are DFQATT and SNEGSKA (reference sequence). V shed 3 bases, J shed 6 bases, and the junction held 10 bases outside the gene matches. CDR3 sequence (DNA): TGCAGTGCTAGGGAAAATGGACAGGGCAGTCAGCCCCAGCATTTT. Translation gives CSARENGQGSQPQHF.

This clonotype has more than one count but fewer than ten. The J gene is TRBJ2-7, the V gene TRBV6-1; TRBD2 matches at 10 bases. V lost 5 bases and J lost 3; bases outside the gene matches: 13. This CDR3 is 17 amino acids long. The germline gives CDR1 MNHNS, CDR2 SASEGT. The CDR3 spells CASSPLGGWTSGYEQYF. CDR3 sequence (DNA): TGTGCCAGCAGTCCTCTAGGGGGTTGGACTAGCGGCTACGAGCAGTACTTC.

The chain couples TRBV28 to TRBJ2-1; D ambiguous. V lost 6 bases to trimming and J lost 0 bases, with 12 bases between them. The length of the CDR3 is 15 residues. The germline CDR1 and CDR2 sequences are MDHEN and SYDVKM. The CDR3 protein is CASSRIPSSYNEQFF. The DNA of the CDR3 is TGTGCCAGCAGCCGAATACCGAGCTCCTACAATGAGCAGTTCTTC. The full variable domain, its missing parts supplied by reference TRBV28 and TRBJ2-1, is DVKVTQSSRYLVKRTGEKVFLECVQDMDHENMFWYRQDPGLGLRLIYFSYDVKMKEKGDIPEGYSVSREKKERFSLILESASTNQTSMYLCASSRIPSSYNEQFFGPGTRLTVL.

The chain carries TRBV6-1 and TRBJ2-2; D possibly corresponds to TRBD2 (6 bases). There are 16 residues in the CDR3. In germline, CDR1 is MNHNS, CDR2 SASEGT. The V and J ends lost 6 bases and 2 bases respectively, with 16 bases between them. CDR3 DNA sequence: TGTGCCAGCAGCCAGACGGTAGCGGTAAACACCGGGGAGCTGTTTTTT. Translated, it gives CASSQTVAVNTGELFF.

The sample holds a few counts of this clonotype. The chain employs TRBV7-2 and TRBJ2-1; D call uncertain. Trimming left V 5 bases short and J 12 bases short, with 8 bases between. The CDR3 is 10 residues long. The germline V gene encodes CDR1 SGHTA and CDR2 FQGNSA. In nucleotides, the CDR3 is TGTGCCAGCAGCAATCCGGGGCAGTTCTTC. Protein: CASSNPGQFF.

This clonotype has at least ten counts. The chain uses TRBV7-2 and TRBJ2-3; unclear D gene. From germline, CDR1 is SGHTA and CDR2 FQGNSA. The CDR3 covers 15 residues. Trimming took off 3 bases at V and 3 bases at J, with 13 bases between the two ends. CDR3 loop: CASSFLGFGTDTQYF. In DNA, the CDR3 is TGTGCCAGCAGCTTTCTTGGGTTCGGGACAGATACGCAGTATTTT.

V gene TRBV6-2 or TRBV6-3 combines with J gene TRBJ2-6; possibly TRBD1 or TRBD2 for D (5 bases each). Germline values: CDR1 MNHEY, CDR2 SVGEGT. Trimming shortened V by 5 bases and J by 4 bases, and 18 bases separated the two germline ends. The CDR3 extends over 17 amino acids. CDR3 sequence: CASSEGRGKAGANVLTF. The CDR3 nucleotides read TGTGCCAGCAGTGAGGGGCGCGGAAAGGCCGGGGCCAACGTCCTGACTTTC.

This clonotype was found a few times. The chain links TRBV5-1 to TRBJ2-3, with 13 positions matching TRBD2. After removal of 1 base from V and 3 bases from J, the junction contained 14 bases not matched to a gene. The CDR3 loop spans 20 amino acids. The V gene's germline CDR1 is SGHRS and CDR2 YFSETQ. The CDR3 bases are TGCGCCAGCAGCTTGCCCAAGACTAGCGGGAGGCGGGATAGTACAGATACGCAGTATTTT. Its translation is CASSLPKTSGRRDSTDTQYF.

This sequence joins TRBV7-8 and TRBJ2-7; 7 bases line up with TRBD1. This CDR3 contains 14 residues. J lost 5 bases, V lost 5 bases, and 9 bases had no gene match. Germline V gene lookup returns CDR1 SGHVS and CDR2 FQNEAQ. The CDR3 nucleotides read TGTGCCAGCAGCCCCACCGGGACAGTCGACGAGCAGTACTTC. Translating it yields CASSPTGTVDEQYF.

CDR3 coding DNA: TGTGCCAGCAACAATCCCGCGGGACAGGGCTCTCTAGCGGGGGGCCCTAGCACAGATACGCAGTATTTT. Protein product: CASNNPAGQGSLAGGPSTDTQYF. The rearrangement links TRBV5-2 to TRBJ2-3; whether TRBD2, the table's D call, matches the DNA was not checked. TRBV5-2 is labeled a pseudogene. This CDR3 is built from 23 residues.

The chain couples TRBV29-1 to TRBJ2-7; 9 nucleotides agree with TRBD1. V shed 5 bases and J 6 bases; nucleotides not matched to a gene: 8. The CDR3 spans 13 residues. Germline CDR1 SQVTM, CDR2 ANQGSEA. The CDR3 here is CSVSGTGPLEQYF. The DNA of the CDR3 is TGCAGCGTTTCTGGGACAGGGCCCCTCGAGCAGTACTTC.

The chain recombines TRBV20-1 with TRBJ2-7; 12 bases are a match to TRBD1. Germline assignment: CDR1 DFQATT and CDR2 SNEGSKA (reference sequence). The CDR3 is 16 residues long. Trimming removed 0 bases from V and 5 bases from J; junction bases left unmatched: 8. This chain's CDR3 is CSAREYRDRGHNEQYF. For the CDR3, the DNA is TGCAGTGCTAGAGAGTACCGGGACAGGGGGCACAACGAGCAGTACTTC.

This rearrangement joins TRBV7-9 to TRBJ1-1; D is undetermined. With 6 bases removed from V and 8 bases from J, the gap between germline ends came to 7 bases. This CDR3 spans 10 amino acids. Germline lookup yields CDR1 SEHNR and CDR2 FQNEAQ (reference sequence). This chain's CDR3 is CASSGKEAFF. CDR3 bases: TGTGCCAGCAGTGGAAAAGAAGCTTTCTTT.